The clone carrying this T cell receptor (beta chain) has only a few counts. Antigen specificity is unknown. This entry belongs to a study of T cells in Graves' hyperthyroidism and ophthalmopathy. Study-wide results and caveats: Classification by a 13 V-J model distinguished ophthalmopathy from stable hyperthyroidism.

Under 3 months was the duration of disease in ophthalmopathy patients, who also had a Clinical Activity Score of at least 3 and a NOSPECS grade of at least 4. Regions amplified from RNA transcripts were the TCR beta CDR3 regions. The primer set for the first-round RT-PCR of the TCR CDR3 was HTBI. In TCRdb, the multiplex PCR reads were re-called with MiXCR into one record per CDR3 protein. Of hundreds of thousands of distinct CDR3 sequences listed, 14% were seen once; the top ten hold approximately 12%. This CDR3 is built from 12 residues. The V gene's germline CDR1 is SGHTA and CDR2 FQGNSA. The V segment lost 6 bases and the J segment 7 bases; nucleotides outside the gene matches: 4.

Sequenced material: blood. The receptor comes from a woman in her fifties or sixties with Graves' ophthalmopathy. The chain links TRBV7-2 to TRBJ1-1, with 8 bases matching TRBD1. The CDR3 DNA follows: TGTGCCAGCAGAAGGACAGGGATTGAAGCTTTCTTT. Amino acids: CASRRTGIEAFF.